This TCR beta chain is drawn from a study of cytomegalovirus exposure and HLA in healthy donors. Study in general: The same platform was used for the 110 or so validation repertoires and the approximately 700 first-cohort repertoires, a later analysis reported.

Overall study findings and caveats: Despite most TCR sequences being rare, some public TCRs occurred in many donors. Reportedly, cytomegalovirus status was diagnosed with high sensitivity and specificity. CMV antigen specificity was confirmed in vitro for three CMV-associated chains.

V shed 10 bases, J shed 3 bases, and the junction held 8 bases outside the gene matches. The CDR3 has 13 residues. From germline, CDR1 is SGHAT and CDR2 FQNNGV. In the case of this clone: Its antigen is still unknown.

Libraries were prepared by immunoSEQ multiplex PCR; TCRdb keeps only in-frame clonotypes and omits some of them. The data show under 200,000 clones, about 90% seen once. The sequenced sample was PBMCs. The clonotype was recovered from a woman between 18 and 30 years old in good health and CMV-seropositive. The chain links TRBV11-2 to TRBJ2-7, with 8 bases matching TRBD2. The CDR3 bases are TGTGCCAAAAGCGGGGGACTTTTCTACGAGCAGTACTTC. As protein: CAKSGGLFYEQYF.